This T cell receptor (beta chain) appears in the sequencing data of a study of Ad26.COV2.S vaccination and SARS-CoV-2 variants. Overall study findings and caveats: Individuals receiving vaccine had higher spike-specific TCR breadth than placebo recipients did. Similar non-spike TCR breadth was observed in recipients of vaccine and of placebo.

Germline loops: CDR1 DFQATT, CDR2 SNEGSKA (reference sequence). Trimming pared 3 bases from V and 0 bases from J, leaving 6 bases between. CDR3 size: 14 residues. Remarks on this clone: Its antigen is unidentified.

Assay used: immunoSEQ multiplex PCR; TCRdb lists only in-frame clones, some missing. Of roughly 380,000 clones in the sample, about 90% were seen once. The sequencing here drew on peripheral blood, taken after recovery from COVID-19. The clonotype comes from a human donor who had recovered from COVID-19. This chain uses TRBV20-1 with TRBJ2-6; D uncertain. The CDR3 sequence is CSASAVSGANVLTF. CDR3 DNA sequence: TGCAGTGCTAGTGCGGTCTCTGGGGCCAACGTCCTGACTTTC.